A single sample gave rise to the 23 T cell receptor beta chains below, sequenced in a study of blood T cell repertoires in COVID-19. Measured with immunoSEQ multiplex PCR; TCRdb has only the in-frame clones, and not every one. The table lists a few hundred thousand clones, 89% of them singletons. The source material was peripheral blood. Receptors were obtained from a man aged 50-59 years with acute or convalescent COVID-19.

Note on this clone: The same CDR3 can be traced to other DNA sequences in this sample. The chain's CDR3 is CSVRTGTGNTGELFF. CDR3 coding DNA: TGCAGCGTTAGAACCGGGACAGGGAACACCGGGGAGCTGTTTTTT. The V and J genes are TRBV29-1 and TRBJ2-2; TRBD1 agrees at 8 bases. V dropped 5 bases and J dropped 1; count of bases not matched to a gene: 6. The CDR3 is 15 residues long. The germline gives CDR1 SQVTM, CDR2 ANQGSEA.

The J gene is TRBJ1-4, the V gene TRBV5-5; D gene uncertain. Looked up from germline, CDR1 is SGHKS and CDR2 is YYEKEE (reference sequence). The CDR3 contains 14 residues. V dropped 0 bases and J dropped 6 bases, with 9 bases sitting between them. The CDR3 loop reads CASSLGGPDEKLFF. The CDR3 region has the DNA TGTGCCAGCAGCTTGGGTGGGCCGGATGAAAAACTGTTTTTT.

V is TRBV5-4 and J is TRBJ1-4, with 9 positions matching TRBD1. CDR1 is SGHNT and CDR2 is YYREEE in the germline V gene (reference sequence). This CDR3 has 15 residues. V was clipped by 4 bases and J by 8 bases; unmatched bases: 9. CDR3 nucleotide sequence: TGTGCCAGCAGCCTAGGTACAGGGGGCGGGGAAAAACTGTTTTTT. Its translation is CASSLGTGGGEKLFF.

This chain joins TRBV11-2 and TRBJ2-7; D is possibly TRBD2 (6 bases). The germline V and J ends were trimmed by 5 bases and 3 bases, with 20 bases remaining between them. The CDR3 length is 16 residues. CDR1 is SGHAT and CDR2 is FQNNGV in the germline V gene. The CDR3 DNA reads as TGTGCCAGCAGCAAAACCGGGACTGTAGACCTCTACGAGCAGTACTTC. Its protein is CASSKTGTVDLYEQYF.

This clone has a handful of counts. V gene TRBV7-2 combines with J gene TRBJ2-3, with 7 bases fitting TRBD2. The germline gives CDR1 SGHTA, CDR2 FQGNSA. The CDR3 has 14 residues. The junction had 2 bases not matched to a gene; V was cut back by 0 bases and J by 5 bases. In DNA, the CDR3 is TGTGCCAGCAGCTTAGCGGGGGGGGGAGATACGCAGTATTTT. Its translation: CASSLAGGGDTQYF.

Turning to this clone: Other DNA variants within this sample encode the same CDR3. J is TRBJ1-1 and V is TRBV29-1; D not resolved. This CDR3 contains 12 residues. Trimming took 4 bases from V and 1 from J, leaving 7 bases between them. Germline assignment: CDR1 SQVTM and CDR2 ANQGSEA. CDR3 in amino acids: CSVGRRNTEAFF. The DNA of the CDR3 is TGCAGCGTTGGTCGGAGGAACACTGAAGCTTTCTTT.

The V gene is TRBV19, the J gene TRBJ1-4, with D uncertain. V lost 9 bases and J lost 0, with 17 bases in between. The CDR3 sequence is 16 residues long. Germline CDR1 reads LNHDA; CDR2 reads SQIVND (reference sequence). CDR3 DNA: TGTGCCAGCCGGACCGAAGGGAGCGCAACTAATGAAAAACTGTTTTTT. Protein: CASRTEGSATNEKLFF.

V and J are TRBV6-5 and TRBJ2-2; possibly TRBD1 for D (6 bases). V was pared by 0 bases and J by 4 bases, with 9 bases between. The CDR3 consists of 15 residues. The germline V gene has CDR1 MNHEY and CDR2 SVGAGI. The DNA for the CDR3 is TGTGCCAGCAGTTACTCGTACAGGGTCACCGGGGAGCTGTTTTTT. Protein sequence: CASSYSYRVTGELFF.

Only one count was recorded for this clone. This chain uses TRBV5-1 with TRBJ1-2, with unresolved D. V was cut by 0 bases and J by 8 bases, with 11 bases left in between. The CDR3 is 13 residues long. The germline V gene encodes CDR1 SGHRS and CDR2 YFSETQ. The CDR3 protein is CASSLESGVGYTF. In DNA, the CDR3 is TGCGCCAGCAGCTTGGAGAGCGGAGTGGGCTACACCTTC.

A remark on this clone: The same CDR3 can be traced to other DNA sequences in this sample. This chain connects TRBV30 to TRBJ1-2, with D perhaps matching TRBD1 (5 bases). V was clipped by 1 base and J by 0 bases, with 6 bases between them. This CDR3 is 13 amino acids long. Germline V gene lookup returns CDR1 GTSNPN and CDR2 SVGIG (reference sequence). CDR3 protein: CAWSEGANYGYTF. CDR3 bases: TGTGCCTGGAGTGAAGGGGCTAACTATGGCTACACCTTC.

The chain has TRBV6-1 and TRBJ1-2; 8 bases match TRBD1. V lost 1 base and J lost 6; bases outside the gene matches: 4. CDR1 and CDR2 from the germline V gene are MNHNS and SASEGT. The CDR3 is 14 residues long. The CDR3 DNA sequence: TGTGCCAGCAGTGAAGGGCAGGGGGCTAATGGCTACACCTTC. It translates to CASSEGQGANGYTF.

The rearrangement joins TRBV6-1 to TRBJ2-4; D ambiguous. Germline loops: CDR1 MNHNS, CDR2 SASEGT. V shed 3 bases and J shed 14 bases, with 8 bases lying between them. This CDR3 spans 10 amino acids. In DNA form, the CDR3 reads TGTGCCAGCAGTGAGGGTCAGGAGTACTTC. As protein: CASSEGQEYF.

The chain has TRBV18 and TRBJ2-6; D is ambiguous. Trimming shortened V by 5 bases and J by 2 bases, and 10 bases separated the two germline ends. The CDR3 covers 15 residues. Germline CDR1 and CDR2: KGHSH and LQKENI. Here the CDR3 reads CASSIQMAGANVLTF. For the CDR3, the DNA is TGTGCCAGCTCAATTCAGATGGCTGGGGCCAACGTCCTGACTTTC.

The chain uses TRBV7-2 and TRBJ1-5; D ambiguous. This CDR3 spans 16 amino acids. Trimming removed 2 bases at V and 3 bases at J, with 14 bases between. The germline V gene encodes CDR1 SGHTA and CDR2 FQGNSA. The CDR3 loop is CASSLLTVGDNQPQHF. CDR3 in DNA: TGTGCCAGCAGCTTACTAACAGTCGGCGACAATCAGCCCCAGCATTTT.

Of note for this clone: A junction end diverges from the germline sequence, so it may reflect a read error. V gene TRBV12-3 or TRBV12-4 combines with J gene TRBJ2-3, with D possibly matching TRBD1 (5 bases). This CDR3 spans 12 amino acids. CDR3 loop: CATKGNTDTQYF. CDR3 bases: TGCGCAACCAAGGGGAACACAGATACGCAGTATTTT.

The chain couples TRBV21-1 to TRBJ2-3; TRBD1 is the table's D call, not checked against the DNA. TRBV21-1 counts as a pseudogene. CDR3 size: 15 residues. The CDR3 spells CASSKGLGVQGARYF. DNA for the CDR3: TGTGCCAGCAGCAAAGGATTGGGAGTACAGGGGGCTCGGTATTTT.

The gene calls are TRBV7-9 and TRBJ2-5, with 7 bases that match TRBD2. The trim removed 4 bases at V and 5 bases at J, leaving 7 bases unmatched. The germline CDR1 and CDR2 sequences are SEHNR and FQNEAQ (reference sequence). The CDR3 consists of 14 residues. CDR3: CASSSGLGGETQYF. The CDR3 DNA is TGTGCCAGCAGCTCGGGACTGGGAGGGGAGACCCAGTACTTC. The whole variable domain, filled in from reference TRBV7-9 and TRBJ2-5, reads DTGVSQNPRHKITKRGQNVTFRCDPISEHNRLYWYRQTLGQGPEFLTYFQNEAQLEKSRLLSDRFSAERPKGSFSTLEIQRTEQGDSAMYLCASSSGLGGETQYFGPGTRLLVL.

The CDR3 DNA sequence: TGTGCCAGCAGCCAAGAAGGGCAGGGGACTGAAGCTTTCTTT. Its protein is CASSQEGQGTEAFF. The chain has TRBV3-1 (or the pseudogene TRBV3-2) and TRBJ1-1; D may be TRBD1 (6 bases). The germline V gene has CDR1 LGHDT and CDR2 YNNKEL (reference sequence). The CDR3 extends over 14 amino acids. V was trimmed by 0 bases and J by 5 bases, leaving 10 bases between them.

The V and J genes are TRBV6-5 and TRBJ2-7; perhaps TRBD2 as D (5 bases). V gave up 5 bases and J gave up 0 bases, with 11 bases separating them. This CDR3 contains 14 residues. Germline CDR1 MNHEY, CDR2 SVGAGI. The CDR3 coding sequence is TGTGCCAGCAGTAACCGGAGGAACTCCTACGAGCAGTACTTC. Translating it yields CASSNRRNSYEQYF.

The CDR3 DNA follows: TGTGCCAGCAGTGAAGATTCGGACTATGGCTACACCTTC. It translates to CASSEDSDYGYTF. V is TRBV2 and J is TRBJ1-2, with D unresolved. The CDR3 extends over 13 amino acids. Germline-derived CDR1 and CDR2 are SNHLY and FYNNEI. Trimming cost V 1 base and J 3 bases, with 6 bases left between them.

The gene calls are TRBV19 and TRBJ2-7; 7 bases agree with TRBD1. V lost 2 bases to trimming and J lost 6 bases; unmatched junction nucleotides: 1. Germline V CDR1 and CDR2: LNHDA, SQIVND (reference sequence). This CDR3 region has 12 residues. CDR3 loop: CASSIPGGEQYF. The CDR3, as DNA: TGTGCCAGTAGTATACCAGGGGGCGAGCAGTACTTC.

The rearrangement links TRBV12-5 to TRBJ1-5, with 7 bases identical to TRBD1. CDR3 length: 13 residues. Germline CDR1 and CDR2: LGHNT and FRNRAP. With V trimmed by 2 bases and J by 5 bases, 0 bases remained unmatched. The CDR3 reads CASGLTGDQPQHF. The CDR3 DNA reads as TGTGCTAGTGGTTTGACAGGGGATCAGCCCCAGCATTTT.

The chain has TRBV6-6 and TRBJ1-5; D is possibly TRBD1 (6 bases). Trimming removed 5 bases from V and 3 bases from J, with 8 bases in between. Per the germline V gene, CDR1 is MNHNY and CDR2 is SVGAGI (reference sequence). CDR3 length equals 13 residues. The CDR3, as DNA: TGTGCCAGCAGTCGGGACACCAATCAGCCCCAGCATTTT. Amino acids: CASSRDTNQPQHF.